Sequencing of this TCR beta chain was carried out in a study of blood T cell repertoires in COVID-19. About the study: The United States, Italy and Spain supplied acute and convalescent COVID-19 samples. The cDNA or gDNA used as material had been derived from T cells, B-cell-depleted T cells, or PBMCs.

This clone was counted between two and nine times. Germline trimming cut 3 bases from V and 3 bases from J; bases unmatched to any gene: 6. Germline lookup yields CDR1 ENHRY and CDR2 SYGVKD. This CDR3 has 16 amino acids. How the authors handled the data: The authors estimated nucleated cell counts from reference gene primer amplification. Method: immunoSEQ multiplex PCR; TCRdb's copy keeps in-frame clones and lacks some. That table is the source of V, J and clone size, and D and trimming were worked out from the DNA. The sample has 250,000 to 300,000 clones, 80% to 90% seen once. This clonotype originated in a woman in her sixties or seventies with COVID-19, enrolled during active disease. The chain carries TRBV10-3 and TRBJ1-5; TRBD1 matches at 9 bases. The source material was peripheral blood. The chain's CDR3 is CAISDSGTGNNQPQHF. Here the CDR3 DNA reads TGTGCCATCAGTGACTCCGGGACAGGGAACAATCAGCCCCAGCATTTT.